This TCR beta chain was documented in a study of PD-L1 blockade in urothelial cancer. Study-level background: Treatment start was followed by blood analysis at 3 weeks (second dose) and again at 6 weeks. Median T cell yield from blood was 141,255. Study-wide results and caveats: Tumor-associated clones in blood expanded more at 3 weeks in durable-benefit patients.

Measured with immunoSEQ multiplex PCR; TCRdb has only the in-frame clones, and not every one. Among about 21,000 clones listed, 90% were seen once. This clone was observed a few times. Its antigen is currently unknown. The V end was cut by 9 bases, the J end by 4 bases, with 15 bases between. Germline V gene data show CDR1 as SNHLY and CDR2 as FYNNEI. CDR3 length: 13 amino acids. The specimen comprised PBMCs, sampled around atezolizumab (anti-PD-L1) treatment. The chain carries TRBV2 and TRBJ1-2, with TRBD1 as a possible D gene (5 bases). This sequence originates from a woman aged 55 to 70 with urothelial cancer. The chain's CDR3 is CARRPGKGYGYTF. The CDR3 coding sequence is TGTGCCAGGAGGCCAGGGAAGGGCTATGGCTACACCTTC.